This TCR beta chain was obtained from a study of glioma-infiltrating T cells after dendritic cell vaccination. The overall study: Dendritic cell vaccination trial patients had either newly diagnosed or recurrent glioblastoma.

The V gene lost 5 bases and the J gene lost 3 bases, with 14 bases spanning the gap. The germline V gene has CDR1 SNHLY and CDR2 FYNNEI. This CDR3 has 15 amino acids. Amplification used 60 V beta primers and 13 J beta primers. Assay: immunoSEQ multiplex PCR; the TCRdb copy retains only in-frame clones and omits some. The sample carries around 92,000 clones, approximately 80% recorded once. The time point: after dendritic cell vaccination, including at tumor progression/relapse. All glioblastoma patients lacked an isocitrate dehydrogenase mutation. This sequence was found in a human donor with glioblastoma. V and J are TRBV2 and TRBJ1-5; D not resolved. This specimen was blood, taken after dendritic cell vaccination. CDR3 protein: CASSIGSTDNQPQHF. The CDR3 nucleotides read TGTGCCAGCAGTATTGGGAGTACGGACAATCAGCCCCAGCATTTT.